This T cell receptor (beta chain) is from a study of T cells in tuberculosis. Looking at the study overall: In South Africa, adults with active tuberculosis were compared with IGRA-negative and latently infected IGRA-positive adolescents.

The CDR3 spans 17 residues. V was clipped by 5 bases and J by 0 bases, with 20 bases between them. Germline assignment: CDR1 SGHVS and CDR2 FQNEAQ. Method: immunoSEQ multiplex PCR; TCRdb's copy keeps in-frame clones and lacks some. The profile covers some 31,000 clones, with approximately 93% appearing a single time and over 4.5% taken by the ten largest. This sequence originates from a donor aged 10-29 years with latent tuberculosis or without tuberculosis infection. The chain carries TRBV7-8 and TRBJ2-7; D uncertain. Sequencing was carried out using PBMCs. The CDR3, as DNA: TGTGCCAGCAGCCGCCGCCGTGCAATCTCGAGCTCCTACGAGCAGTACTTC. Its protein product is CASSRRRAISSSYEQYF. Full variable domain (outside the CDR3, taken from reference TRBV7-8 and TRBJ2-7): GAGVSQSPRYKVAKRGQDVALRCDPISGHVSLFWYQQALGQGPEFLTYFQNEAQLDKSGLPSDRFFAERPEGSVSTLKIQRTQQEDSAVYLCASSRRRAISSSYEQYFGPGTRLTVT.